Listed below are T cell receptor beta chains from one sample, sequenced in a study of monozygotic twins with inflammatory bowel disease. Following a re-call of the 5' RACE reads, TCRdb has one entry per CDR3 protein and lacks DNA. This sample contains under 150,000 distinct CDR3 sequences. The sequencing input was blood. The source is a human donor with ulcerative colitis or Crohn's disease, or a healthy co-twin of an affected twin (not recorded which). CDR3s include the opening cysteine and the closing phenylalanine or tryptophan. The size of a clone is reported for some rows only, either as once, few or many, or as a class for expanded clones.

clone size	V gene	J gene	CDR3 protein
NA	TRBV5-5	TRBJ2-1	CASSPRQGAIYNEQFF
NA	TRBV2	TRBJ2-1	CASSAAPRGTSGGLKTYNEQFF
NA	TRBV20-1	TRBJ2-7	CSARDWDSAAFYEQYF
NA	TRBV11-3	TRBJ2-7	CASSWDRGPSYFEQYF
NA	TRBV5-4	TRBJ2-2	CASSSGGYTGELFF
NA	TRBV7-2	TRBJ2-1	CASSLEFSREQFF
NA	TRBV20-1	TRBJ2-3	CSASWASGDRDTQYF
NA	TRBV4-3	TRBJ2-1	CASSQDRGGGYNEQFF
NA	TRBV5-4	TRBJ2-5	CASNGLEETQYF
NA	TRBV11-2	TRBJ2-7	CASSLDLDRVYEQYF
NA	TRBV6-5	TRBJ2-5	CASSYLRGDPPQETQYF
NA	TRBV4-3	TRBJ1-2	CASSQGIVTNYGYTF
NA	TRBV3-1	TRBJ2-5	CASSQDGAGGRDQETQYF
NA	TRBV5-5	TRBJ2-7	CASSWSGQPYEQYF
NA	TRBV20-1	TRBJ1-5	CSARFAVGGQHF
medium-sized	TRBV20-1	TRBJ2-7	CSAARTVSYEQYF
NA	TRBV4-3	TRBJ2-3	CASRRHGGAGSTDTQYF
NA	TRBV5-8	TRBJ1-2	CASSLGRWASF
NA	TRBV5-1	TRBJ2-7	CASSSGTIEQYF
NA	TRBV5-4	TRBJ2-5	CASSLDRSQETQYF
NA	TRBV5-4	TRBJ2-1	CASSLDTGGRNEQFF
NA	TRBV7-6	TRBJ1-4	CASSFSGTTNEKLFF
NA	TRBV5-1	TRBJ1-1	CASSFSGVQGTEAFF
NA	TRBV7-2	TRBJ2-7	CASSPITREQYF
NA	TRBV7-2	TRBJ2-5	CASSLGTAGTGKGTQYF
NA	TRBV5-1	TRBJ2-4	CASSRQGVSGNIQYF
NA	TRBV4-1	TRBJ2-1	CASSQVGVGGASSYNEQFF
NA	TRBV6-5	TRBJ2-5	CASSYSRTGSVQETQYF
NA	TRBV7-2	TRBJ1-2	CASSLPLGGYGYTF
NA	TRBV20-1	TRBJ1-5	CSAIAAEGWGNQPQHF
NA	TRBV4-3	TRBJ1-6	CASSQGSGGNSPLHF
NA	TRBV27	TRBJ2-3	CASSLTFQGGTDTQYF
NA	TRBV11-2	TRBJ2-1	CASSPRGLGGGKIYNEQFF
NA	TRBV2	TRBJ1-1	CAIQGQGRSTEAFF
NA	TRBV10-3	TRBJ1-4	CAIRGDEKLFF
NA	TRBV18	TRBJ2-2	CASSPLMTPTNTGELFF
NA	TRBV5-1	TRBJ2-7	CASSLGDSRTYEQYF
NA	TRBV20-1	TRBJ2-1	CSARDPGTGAGNEQFF
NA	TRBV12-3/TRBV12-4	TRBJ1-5	CASSRTADQPQHF
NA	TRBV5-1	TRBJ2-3	CASSLRGATDTQYF
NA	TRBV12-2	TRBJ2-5	CASRFLQGKAQETQYF
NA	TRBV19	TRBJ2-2	CASSNSRASGELFF
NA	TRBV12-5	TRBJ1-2	CASGLHSTSNYGYTF
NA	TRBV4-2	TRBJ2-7	CASSQVGGGYEQYF
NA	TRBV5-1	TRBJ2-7	CASTSGTVSSYEQYF
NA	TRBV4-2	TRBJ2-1	CASSQSSGGDKEQFF
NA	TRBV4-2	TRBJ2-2	CASSTPRGRTGELFF
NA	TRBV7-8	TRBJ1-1	CASSLPDRGQTEAFF
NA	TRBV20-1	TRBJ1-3	CSAGRTVRHSGNTIYF
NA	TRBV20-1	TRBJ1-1	CSARGDRAGLAFF
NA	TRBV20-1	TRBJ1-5	CSARPPAGLNQPQHF
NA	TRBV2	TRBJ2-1	CASSADSSYNEQFF
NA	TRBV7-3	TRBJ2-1	CASSSLQAGTNEQFF
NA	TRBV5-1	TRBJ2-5	CASSSLSQGTQYF